The 3 T cell receptor beta chains listed next were all sequenced from one sample in a study of radiotherapy plus CTLA-4 blockade in lung cancer. Method: immunoSEQ multiplex PCR; TCRdb's copy keeps in-frame clones and lacks some. In the table there are about 45,000 clones, less than 85% of which are singletons. The specimen was peripheral blood, collected from a patient treated with radiotherapy plus ipilimumab. The source of these receptors is a human donor with non-small cell lung cancer who had stable disease on radiotherapy plus ipilimumab.

Here the CDR3 reads CAWGTGGPEAFF. DNA for the CDR3: TGTGCCTGGGGTACAGGGGGCCCCGAAGCTTTCTTT. The chain is built from TRBV30 and TRBJ1-1, with 9 bases matching TRBD1. This CDR3 is built from 12 residues. From germline, CDR1 is GTSNPN and CDR2 SVGIG (reference sequence). After removal of 5 bases from V and 8 bases from J, the junction contained 6 bases not matched to a gene.

The rearrangement uses TRBV6-1 and TRBJ1-4; 9 bases line up with TRBD1. CDR3 size: 16 residues. The V gene end was trimmed by 4 bases and the J gene end by 7 bases; junction bases not matched to a gene: 10. CDR1 MNHNS and CDR2 SASEGT come from the germline V gene. In DNA form, the CDR3 reads TGTGCCAGCAGTGCGCTTACAGGGGGCGCAGTTGAAAAACTGTTTTTT. Amino acids: CASSALTGGAVEKLFF.

This rearrangement joins TRBV11-2 to TRBJ2-3, with 7 bases that match TRBD1. With V trimmed by 8 bases and J by 0 bases, 5 bases remained unmatched. This CDR3 has 14 residues. The germline V gene encodes CDR1 SGHAT and CDR2 FQNNGV. CDR3 nucleotides: TGTGCCAGCCAACGGACAGGTAGCACAGATACGCAGTATTTT. Translating it yields CASQRTGSTDTQYF.